What follows describes a single TCR beta chain. These data come from a study of blood T cell repertoires in COVID-19. Study as a whole: T cells, B-cell-depleted T cells, or PBMCs supplied cDNA or gDNA.

V gave up 2 bases and J gave up 5 bases, with 6 bases separating them. The CDR3 is made up of 12 amino acids. Looked up from germline, CDR1 is MGHDK and CDR2 is SYGVNS. Methods used by the authors: Estimation of nucleated cell counts was performed using reference gene primer amplification. TCRdb keeps only in-frame clones here, not all; method: immunoSEQ multiplex PCR. The D gene and trimming were derived from the DNA, and the V and J assignments and clone size from that table. The data show about 80,000 clones, about 82% seen once. Material for sequencing was peripheral blood. The chain has TRBV25-1 and TRBJ1-2; D gene unclear. This receptor was taken from a man between 50 and 59 years old with COVID-19, enrolled during active disease. CDR3 in amino acids: CASSEPGYGYTF. The DNA of the CDR3 is TGTGCCAGCAGTGAACCGGGGTATGGCTACACCTTC.